The rows below give T cell receptor beta chains drawn from one sample of a study of T cell responses to AZD1222 COVID-19 vaccine. Measured with immunoSEQ multiplex PCR; TCRdb has only the in-frame clones, and not every one. The sample has roughly 110,000 clones; about nine tenths are singletons. Specimen: peripheral blood, collected on day 0 of AZD1222 vaccination. These receptor sequences come from an adult in good health. Both conserved end residues are part of each CDR3. The order of the fields is D gene, clone size, J gene, V gene, CDR3 protein, CDR3 DNA. D genes are given only for firm matches. Clone size appears in some rows only: once, few, many, or a class for an expanded clone.

d_gene: TRBD1
abundance: -
j_gene: TRBJ1-4
v_gene: TRBV5-1
CDR3aa: CASSRDRGQGEKLFF
CDR3nt: TGCGCCAGCAGCCGAGACAGGGGACAGGGGGAAAAACTGTTTTTT

d_gene: -
abundance: -
j_gene: TRBJ1-1
v_gene: TRBV7-3
CDR3aa: CASSLGSTMNTEAFF
CDR3nt: TGTGCCAGCAGCTTAGGGTCGACCATGAACACTGAAGCTTTCTTT

d_gene: TRBD1
abundance: -
j_gene: TRBJ1-5
v_gene: TRBV6-1
CDR3aa: CASSGRTGEGPNQPQHF
CDR3nt: TGTGCCAGCAGTGGTAGGACAGGAGAGGGTCCCAATCAGCCCCAGCATTTT

d_gene: -
abundance: once
j_gene: TRBJ1-6
v_gene: TRBV24-1
CDR3aa: CATSGSSYNSPLHF
CDR3nt: TGTGCCACCAGTGGGAGCTCCTATAATTCACCCCTCCACTTT

d_gene: -
abundance: once
j_gene: TRBJ2-3
v_gene: TRBV27
CDR3aa: CASSFSAGPQDTQYF
CDR3nt: TGTGCCAGCAGTTTTTCTGCAGGGCCTCAAGATACGCAGTATTTT

d_gene: TRBD1
abundance: -
j_gene: TRBJ1-2
v_gene: TRBV7-2
CDR3aa: CASSSQTGLSYGYTF
CDR3nt: TGTGCCAGCAGCTCCCAGACAGGGCTTAGCTATGGCTACACCTTC

d_gene: -
abundance: -
j_gene: TRBJ1-2
v_gene: TRBV11-2
CDR3aa: CASGGNYGYTF
CDR3nt: TGTGCCAGCGGGGGAAACTATGGCTACACCTTC

d_gene: -
abundance: -
j_gene: TRBJ2-7
v_gene: TRBV11-3
CDR3aa: CASRGTSSYEQYF
CDR3nt: TGTGCCAGCAGGGGGACGAGCTCCTACGAGCAGTACTTC

d_gene: -
abundance: -
j_gene: TRBJ1-2
v_gene: TRBV5-4
CDR3aa: CASSQETYGYTF
CDR3nt: TGTGCCAGCAGCCAAGAGACCTATGGCTACACCTTC

d_gene: -
abundance: -
j_gene: TRBJ2-2
v_gene: TRBV4-1
CDR3aa: CASSPGTVTGELFF
CDR3nt: TGCGCCAGCAGCCCCGGGACCGTTACCGGGGAGCTGTTTTTT

d_gene: -
abundance: once
j_gene: TRBJ1-2
v_gene: TRBV7-3
CDR3aa: CASSPTAQTMEGYTF
CDR3nt: TGTGCCAGCAGTCCGACAGCCCAGACTATGGAGGGCTACACCTTC

d_gene: -
abundance: once
j_gene: TRBJ1-2
v_gene: TRBV6-5
CDR3aa: CASRDRTGLNYGYTF
CDR3nt: TGTGCCAGCAGAGATAGGACGGGACTGAACTATGGCTACACCTTC

d_gene: TRBD1
abundance: -
j_gene: TRBJ1-1
v_gene: TRBV10-3
CDR3aa: CAISEYRGAEAFF
CDR3nt: TGTGCCATCAGTGAGTACAGGGGGGCTGAAGCTTTCTTT

d_gene: -
abundance: -
j_gene: TRBJ1-1
v_gene: TRBV9
CDR3aa: CASSVTGNTEAFF
CDR3nt: TGTGCCAGCAGCGTCACAGGGAACACTGAAGCTTTCTTT

d_gene: -
abundance: -
j_gene: TRBJ1-4
v_gene: TRBV7-9
CDR3aa: CASSLGAGLNEKLFF
CDR3nt: TGTGCCAGCAGCTTAGGTGCGGGGCTTAATGAAAAACTGTTTTTT

d_gene: TRBD2
abundance: -
j_gene: TRBJ2-1
v_gene: TRBV7-3
CDR3aa: CASSTTSGRENEQFF
CDR3nt: TGTGCCAGCAGCACAACTAGCGGGAGAGAGAATGAGCAGTTCTTC

d_gene: -
abundance: -
j_gene: TRBJ1-1
v_gene: TRBV6-5
CDR3aa: CASSYSYANTEAFF
CDR3nt: TGTGCCAGCAGTTACTCTTACGCGAACACTGAAGCTTTCTTT

d_gene: -
abundance: -
j_gene: TRBJ2-1
v_gene: TRBV7-9
CDR3aa: CASIIPGGYNEQFF
CDR3nt: TGTGCCAGCATCATCCCCGGAGGTTACAATGAGCAGTTCTTC

d_gene: -
abundance: -
j_gene: TRBJ1-6
v_gene: TRBV28
CDR3aa: CASSLPGNSPLHF
CDR3nt: TGTGCCAGCAGTTTACCGGGTAATTCACCCCTCCACTTT

d_gene: TRBD1
abundance: -
j_gene: TRBJ1-5
v_gene: TRBV12-5
CDR3aa: CASGPGQGLIKPQHF
CDR3nt: TGTGCTAGTGGCCCCGGACAGGGCCTAATCAAGCCCCAGCATTTT

d_gene: -
abundance: -
j_gene: TRBJ1-2
v_gene: TRBV5-6
CDR3aa: CASSLAVHDPHYGYTF
CDR3nt: TGTGCCAGCAGCTTGGCGGTCCATGATCCCCACTATGGCTACACCTTC

d_gene: -
abundance: -
j_gene: TRBJ2-1
v_gene: TRBV7-9
CDR3aa: CASSSGTYNEQFF
CDR3nt: TGTGCCAGCAGCTCCGGGACTTACAATGAGCAGTTCTTC